What follows is one T cell receptor (beta chain) and its context. Its cognate antigen is unknown. V was cut by 6 bases and J by 0 bases, with 8 bases left in between. The CDR3 runs 13 residues. Germline V gives CDR1 MNHEY, CDR2 SMNVEV (reference sequence). Clones were read by immunoSEQ multiplex PCR, and TCRdb kept only the in-frame ones, dropping some. The sample has 40,000 to 55,000 clones, less than 85% seen once. This sample was included in a study of T cell responses to AZD1222 COVID-19 vaccine. The study, taken as a whole, reports: Reportedly, close to half of spike-specific TCRs are directed against unmutated variant regions.

V is TRBV27 and J is TRBJ2-5; D unclear. Sequences were derived from peripheral blood, sampled on day 0 of AZD1222 vaccination. This clonotype originated in an adult in good health. DNA for the CDR3: TGTGCCAGCAGACCAGAGTACCAAGAGACCCAGTACTTC. Its translation: CASRPEYQETQYF.